The text below deals with one T cell receptor (beta chain). The V gene end was trimmed by 1 base and the J gene end by 5 bases; junction bases not matched to a gene: 4. From germline, CDR1 is MNHNS and CDR2 SASEGT. The CDR3 contains 15 residues. The data were taken from a study of blood T cell repertoires in COVID-19. Study information: Collection of acute and convalescent COVID-19 samples took place in the United States, Italy and Spain. PBMCs, B-cell-depleted T cells, or T cells provided the cDNA or gDNA that made up the material.

Per the study methods: Reference gene primer amplification gave nucleated cell count estimates. Assay: immunoSEQ multiplex PCR; the TCRdb copy retains only in-frame clones and omits some. D and trimming come from the DNA, and the V and J calls and clone size come from that table. Seen here are 200,000 to 250,000 clones, approximately 84% observed once, and the top ten hold over 2.5%. Sequencing used peripheral blood. The chain is built from TRBV6-1 and TRBJ2-7; 11 bases match TRBD2. This TCR was recovered from a man between 50 and 59 years old who had recovered from COVID-19. The CDR3 loop is CASSEELAGAHEQYF. The DNA of the CDR3 is TGTGCCAGCAGTGAAGAACTAGCGGGAGCCCACGAGCAGTACTTC.